The 3 T cell receptor beta chains below come from one sample, sequenced in a study of blood T cell repertoires in COVID-19. The protocol was immunoSEQ multiplex PCR, while the TCRdb copy is restricted to in-frame clones and leaves out a portion. The data contain 110,000 to 150,000 clones, about 76% of them singletons. The sequencing sample was made of peripheral blood. Every receptor here comes from a human donor in a cohort sampled during active COVID-19.

The rearrangement uses TRBV6-2 or TRBV6-3 and TRBJ1-5, with D possibly being TRBD1 (5 bases). CDR1 MNHEY and CDR2 SVGEGT come from the germline V gene. The V end lost 4 bases, the J end lost 6 bases, and 19 bases lay between the germline ends. The CDR3 loop spans 16 amino acids. The CDR3 DNA reads TGTGCCAGCAGTTGGGGGGACGGGACTGTAACTCAGCCCCAGCATTTT. Translated: CASSWGDGTVTQPQHF.

The chain uses TRBV7-2 and TRBJ2-5; 10 bases agree with TRBD1. The CDR3 totals 16 residues. The germline V gene encodes CDR1 SGHTA and CDR2 FQGNSA. With 3 bases clipped from V and 6 bases from J, the junction kept 10 bases outside the gene matches. The chain's CDR3 is CASSLAGTGVEKTQYF. In DNA form, the CDR3 reads TGTGCCAGCAGCTTGGCAGGGACAGGGGTGGAAAAGACCCAGTACTTC.

This clone was counted a single time. The chain uses TRBV10-3 and TRBJ2-7; 7 positions agree with TRBD2. The CDR3 length is 13 residues. Germline-derived CDR1 and CDR2 are ENHRY and SYGVKD. Germline trimming cut 2 bases from V and 4 bases from J; bases unmatched to any gene: 2. The CDR3 DNA follows: TGTGCCATCAGTGAGGGGGAGGGATACGAGCAGTACTTC. This translates into CAISEGEGYEQYF.